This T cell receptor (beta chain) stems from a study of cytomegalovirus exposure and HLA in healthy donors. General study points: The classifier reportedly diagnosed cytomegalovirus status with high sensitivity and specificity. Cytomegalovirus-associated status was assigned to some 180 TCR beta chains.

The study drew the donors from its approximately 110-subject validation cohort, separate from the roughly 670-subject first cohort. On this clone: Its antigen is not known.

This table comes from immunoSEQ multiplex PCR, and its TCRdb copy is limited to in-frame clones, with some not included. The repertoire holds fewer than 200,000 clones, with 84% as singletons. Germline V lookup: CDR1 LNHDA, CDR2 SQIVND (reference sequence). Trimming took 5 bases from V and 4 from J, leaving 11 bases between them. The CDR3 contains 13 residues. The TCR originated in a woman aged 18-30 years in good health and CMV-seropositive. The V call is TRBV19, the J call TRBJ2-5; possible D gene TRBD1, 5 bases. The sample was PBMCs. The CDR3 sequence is CASSGEGVETQYF. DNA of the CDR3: TGTGCCAGTAGTGGGGAAGGGGTAGAGACCCAGTACTTC. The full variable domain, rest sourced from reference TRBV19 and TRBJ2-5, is DGGITQSPKYLFRKEGQNVTLSCEQNLNHDAMYWYRQDPGQGLRLIYYSQIVNDFQKGDIAEGYSVSREKKESFPLTVTSAQKNPTAFYLCASSGEGVETQYFGPGTRLLVL.